This T cell receptor beta chain originates from a study of blood T cell repertoires in COVID-19. Sequencing used immunoSEQ multiplex PCR; TCRdb keeps in-frame clones, though not all of them. The sample carries fewer than 90,000 clones, 80% recorded once. This sequence originates from a woman of 80 years or more with acute or convalescent COVID-19. Sequencing was carried out using peripheral blood.

The CDR3 protein is CASSLQGFNSPLHF. The CDR3 region has the DNA TGTGCCAGCAGCCTACAGGGGTTCAATTCACCCCTCCACTTT. The chain employs TRBV5-8 and TRBJ1-6; TRBD1 matches 7 bases. Per the germline V gene, CDR1 is SGHTS and CDR2 is YDEGEE. The CDR3 has 14 residues. V lost 4 bases and J lost 7; bases outside the gene matches: 5. Variable domain in full (rest from reference TRBV5-8 and TRBJ1-6): EAGVTQSPTHLIKTRGQQATLRCSPISGHTSVYWYQQALGLGLQFLLWYDEGEERNRGNFPPRFSGRQFPNYSSELNVNALELEDSALYLCASSLQGFNSPLHFGNGTRLTVT.